These 18 T cell receptor beta chains were sequenced from one sample in a study of graft-versus-host responses after intestinal transplantation. These receptors have no identified antigens. Produced via immunoSEQ multiplex PCR; TCRdb's table is partial and in-frame only. The sample includes around 31,000 clones, around 83% of them seen just once. This specimen was unstimulated CD8+ T cells sorted from spleen or lymph node cells, taken before intestinal transplant. These receptors originate from a human donor who received an intestinal transplant.

The rearrangement links TRBV6-5 to TRBJ2-2, with a tentative D call TRBD1 (6 bases). Deletions cut 6 bases from V and 7 bases from J, with 15 bases between. CDR1 is MNHEY, CDR2 SVGAGI, per germline. This CDR3 is built from 14 residues. CDR3 coding DNA: TGTGCCAGCAGATCGAAGGGGGAGCACGGGGAGCTGTTTTTT. Protein sequence: CASRSKGEHGELFF.

V is TRBV2 and J is TRBJ2-7, with TRBD1 matching over 12 bases. CDR3 length: 15 amino acids. V lost 3 bases and J lost 4; bases outside the gene matches: 4. In germline, CDR1 is SNHLY, CDR2 FYNNEI. CDR3 bases: TGTGCCAGCAGTGAGGGGACAGGGGGCGTATACGAGCAGTACTTC. Amino acids: CASSEGTGGVYEQYF.

The chain joins TRBV4-2 to TRBJ2-5; 8 bases map to TRBD2. CDR1 and CDR2 from the germline V gene are LGHNA and YNFKEQ. The CDR3 consists of 17 residues. V gave up 4 bases and J gave up 5 bases; unmatched junction bases: 15. This CDR3 reads CASSPPAGAARVETQYF. The DNA for the CDR3 is TGTGCCAGCAGCCCACCAGCGGGAGCGGCGAGAGTGGAGACCCAGTACTTC.

This chain uses TRBV11-2 with TRBJ2-1, with 7 positions matching TRBD1. Unmatched junction bases numbered 4, after V lost 2 bases and J lost 3 bases. This CDR3 region has 15 residues. The V gene's germline CDR1 is SGHAT and CDR2 FQNNGV. This CDR3 is CASSLRQGDYNEQFF. CDR3 bases: TGTGCCAGCAGCTTAAGGCAGGGGGACTACAATGAGCAGTTCTTC.

The chain couples TRBV28 to TRBJ2-2; perhaps TRBD2 as D (6 bases). V lost 6 bases and J 4 bases, leaving 15 bases between the germline ends. CDR1 and CDR2 (germline): MDHEN, SYDVKM. The CDR3 has 15 residues. The DNA for the CDR3 is TGTGCCAGCAGCTTTGTTGGAGGGCCCACCGGGGAGCTGTTTTTT. Its translation is CASSFVGGPTGELFF.

The chain recombines TRBV4-1 with TRBJ2-5; D not resolved. The J call may not be correct, given that the DNA end is closer to TRBJ2-7. The CDR3 length is 13 residues. Per germline, CDR1 MGHRA and CDR2 YSYEKL. The chain's CDR3 is CASSHLTRHEQYF. The CDR3 bases are TGCGCCAGCAGCCACCTGACACGGCACGAGCAGTACTTC.

In its sample, this clone was seen once. The chain combines TRBV27 with TRBJ2-2; D unclear. The V end lost 3 bases, the J end lost 10 bases, and 12 bases lay between the germline ends. Germline CDR1 MNHEY, CDR2 SMNVEV (reference sequence). This CDR3 is built from 13 residues. CDR3 loop: CASSFQTPEELFF. CDR3 nucleotide sequence: TGTGCCAGCAGTTTTCAGACTCCGGAGGAGCTGTTTTTT.

The V gene is TRBV11-1, the J gene TRBJ1-1, with D perhaps TRBD1 (5 bases). The V end lost 5 bases, the J end lost 4 bases, and 20 bases lay between the germline ends. The CDR3 loop spans 16 amino acids. Germline V gene lookup returns CDR1 SGHAT and CDR2 FQDESV (reference sequence). CDR3 in amino acids: CASSAILQALGTEAFF. The DNA for the CDR3 is TGTGCCAGCAGCGCAATCTTACAGGCTTTGGGCACTGAAGCTTTCTTT.

This clone occurred a few times. The chain uses TRBV7-6 and TRBJ2-1; 11 nucleotides align to TRBD2. The CDR3 is 16 residues long. With 3 bases clipped from V and 4 bases from J, the junction kept 5 bases outside the gene matches. Looked up from germline, CDR1 is SGHVS and CDR2 is FNYEAQ. CDR3 sequence reads: CASSLLAGGTYNEQFF. In DNA, the CDR3 is TGTGCCAGCAGCTTGCTAGCGGGAGGAACTTACAATGAGCAGTTCTTC.

The CDR3 sequence: CASSFELAGTLSTDTQYF. CDR3 DNA sequence: TGTGCCAGCAGCTTTGAACTAGCGGGAACCTTAAGCACAGATACGCAGTATTTT. V is TRBV5-6 and J is TRBJ2-3, with 10 bases matching TRBD2. V dropped 2 bases and J dropped 0; count of bases not matched to a gene: 9. CDR1 is SGHDT and CDR2 is YYEEEE in the germline V gene. This CDR3 comprises 18 residues. Full variable domain (outside the CDR3, taken from reference TRBV5-6 and TRBJ2-3): DAGVTQSPTHLIKTRGQQVTLRCSPKSGHDTVSWYQQALGQGPQFIFQYYEEEERQRGNFPDRFSGHQFPNYSSELNVNALLLGDSALYLCASSFELAGTLSTDTQYFGPGTRLTVL.

This clone was counted between two and nine times. The chain links TRBV7-3 to TRBJ2-6, with D possibly being TRBD1 (6 bases). Germline lookup yields CDR1 SGHTA and CDR2 FQGTGA. V lost 2 bases and J 0 bases, leaving 11 bases between the germline ends. The CDR3 consists of 17 residues. The CDR3 is CASSLAGVNSGANVLTF. The CDR3 DNA sequence: TGTGCCAGCAGCTTAGCAGGGGTAAACTCTGGGGCCAACGTCCTGACTTTC.

The rearrangement uses TRBV27 and TRBJ2-6; 7 nucleotides agree with TRBD1. V was pared by 4 bases and J by 4 bases, with 7 bases of the junction left unmatched. This CDR3 region has 16 residues. CDR1 is MNHEY, CDR2 SMNVEV, per germline (reference sequence). The CDR3 DNA follows: TGTGCCAGCAGTTCCCAGACAGGGTTCGGGGCCAACGTCCTGACTTTC. As protein: CASSSQTGFGANVLTF.

The rearrangement links TRBV6-5 to TRBJ1-1; a possible D gene is TRBD1 (6 bases). The CDR3 spans 15 residues. Germline values: CDR1 MNHEY, CDR2 SVGAGI. Trimming removed 2 bases from V and 6 bases from J, with 16 bases in between. The CDR3, as DNA: TGTGCCAGCAGTTACAGGGGGGGCGTTTTTGCTGAAGCTTTCTTT. Its protein product is CASSYRGGVFAEAFF.

The rearrangement joins TRBV4-1 to TRBJ2-7; 7 nucleotides align to TRBD1. The CDR3 has 15 residues. Germline-derived CDR1 and CDR2 are MGHRA and YSYEKL. V was pared by 4 bases and J by 0 bases, with 6 bases of the junction left unmatched. The CDR3 sequence is CASSPGQAFSYEQYF. In DNA, the CDR3 is TGCGCCAGCAGCCCAGGACAGGCCTTCTCCTACGAGCAGTACTTC.

This clone occurred a few times. The chain recombines TRBV6-5 with TRBJ1-1; 9 bases are a match to TRBD1. After removal of 8 bases from V and 7 bases from J, the junction contained 11 bases not matched to a gene. Germline CDR1 reads MNHEY; CDR2 reads SVGAGI. There are 14 residues in the CDR3. Here the CDR3 reads CASRTWDRAYEAFF. The CDR3 DNA reads as TGTGCCAGCCGAACCTGGGACAGGGCTTATGAAGCTTTCTTT.

The chain links TRBV18 to TRBJ2-3, with D hard to call. Germline V gene data show CDR1 as KGHSH and CDR2 as LQKENI. The CDR3 totals 11 residues. The ends were cut back, 8 bases at V and 7 bases at J, with 10 bases in the middle. This chain's CDR3 is CASVTRNTQYF. The CDR3 DNA reads TGTGCCAGCGTGACACGTAATACGCAGTATTTT.

This clone is large within its sample. CDR3: CASTLTWREFGDTQYF. The CDR3 DNA reads as TGTGCCAGCACGCTGACTTGGCGGGAGTTTGGAGATACGCAGTATTTT. V gene TRBV2 combines with J gene TRBJ2-3, with TRBD2 matching over 7 bases. Germline V lookup: CDR1 SNHLY, CDR2 FYNNEI. CDR3 length: 16 amino acids. With V trimmed by 7 bases and J by 5 bases, 15 bases remained unmatched. Using reference TRBV2 and TRBJ2-3 for the parts outside the CDR3, the full variable domain is EPEVTQTPSHQVTQMGQEVILRCVPISNHLYFYWYRQILGQKVEFLVSFYNNEISEKSEIFDDQFSVERPDGSNFTLKIRSTKLEDSAMYFCASTLTWREFGDTQYFGPGTRLTVL.

The chain uses TRBV27 and TRBJ1-2; possible D gene TRBD1, 6 bases. The CDR3 runs 14 residues. CDR1 and CDR2 from the germline V gene are MNHEY and SMNVEV (reference sequence). Trimming removed 3 bases at V and 7 bases at J, with 15 bases between. CDR3: CASSFGGGRSGYTF. DNA for the CDR3: TGTGCCAGCAGTTTTGGCGGGGGGCGCAGTGGCTACACCTTC.